This is a list of T cell receptor beta chains from one sample in a study of T cells in Graves' hyperthyroidism and ophthalmopathy. Each CDR3 protein is one row after TCRdb ran MiXCR on the multiplex PCR reads. The table lists about 640,000 distinct CDR3 sequences, more than 20% of them singletons, with approximately 30% in the top ten. The specimen was blood. The receptors here all came from a man aged 25 to 40 with Graves' ophthalmopathy. Each CDR3 is given with its conserved first and last residue. Fields, in order: D gene, J gene, V gene, clone size, CDR3 protein, CDR3 DNA. D genes are given only for firm matches. For some rows the clone size is stated as once, few or many, or as a class when expanded; others skip it.

.	TRBJ2-5	TRBV28	few	CASSYGRETQYF	TGTGCCAGCAGTTATGGACGAGAGACCCAGTACTTC
TRBD2	TRBJ2-5	TRBV29-1	.	CSVEDRASGSPTAYF	TGCAGCGTTGAAGATCGGGCTAGCGGTTCTCCCACTGCGTACTTC
TRBD1	TRBJ1-1	TRBV14	.	CASSQEGRGPAFF	TGTGCCAGCAGCCAAGAAGGGAGGGGGCCGGCTTTCTTT
TRBD2	TRBJ2-3	TRBV28	.	CASSFQGLAGVDTQYF	TGTGCCAGCAGTTTTCAGGGACTAGCGGGAGTGGATACGCAGTATTTT
.	TRBJ2-7	TRBV20-1	few	CSARWREAYEQYF	TGCAGTGCTAGGTGGAGGGAGGCCTACGAGCAGTACTTC
.	TRBJ2-7	TRBV27	.	CASSNRPVNYEQYF	TGTGCCAGCAGTAACCGTCCCGTGAACTACGAGCAGTACTTC
.	TRBJ1-6	TRBV28	.	CASRLGTSNSPLHF	TGTGCCAGCAGACTAGGGACATCAAATTCACCCCTCCACTTT
.	TRBJ2-5	TRBV2	many	CASIKEASQETQYF	TGTGCCAGCATTAAGGAGGCCAGCCAAGAGACCCAGTACTTC
.	TRBJ1-1	TRBV30	many	CAWRQQDEAFF	TGTGCCTGGAGGCAACAGGACGAAGCTTTCTTT
TRBD1	TRBJ1-2	TRBV4-2	.	CASSQAGDRVGGYTF	TGTGCCAGCAGCCAAGCAGGTGACAGGGTAGGTGGCTACACCTTC
.	TRBJ1-2	TRBV7-2	.	CASSLYELGRAPSNYGYTF	TGTGCCAGCAGCTTATACGAGTTGGGTCGCGCACCCTCAAACTATGGCTACACCTTC
TRBD2	TRBJ2-1	TRBV7-3	many	CASSSSGSEQFF	TGTGCCAGCAGTTCTAGCGGGAGTGAGCAGTTCTTC
.	TRBJ1-5	TRBV6-1	few	CASSGQPNQPQHF	TGTGCCAGCAGTGGACAGCCCAATCAGCCCCAGCATTTT
.	TRBJ1-2	TRBV28	many	CASSTDSNYGYTF	TGTGCCAGTTCGACCGACTCTAACTATGGCTACACCTTC
.	TRBJ2-7	TRBV4-3	once	CASSQDGGVRDEQYF	TGCGCCAGCAGCCAAGATGGAGGGGTCCGTGACGAGCAGTACTTC
.	TRBJ2-7	TRBV18	few	CASSLRAGNEQYF	TGTGCCAGCTCACTGCGAGCAGGCAACGAGCAGTACTTC
.	TRBJ2-1	TRBV24-1	.	CATSDFGPGGSIDEQFF	.
TRBD2	TRBJ2-1	TRBV5-4	many	CASSRTSGRYNEQFF	TGTGCCAGCAGCAGGACTAGCGGGAGATACAATGAGCAGTTCTTC
.	TRBJ1-5	TRBV3-1	many	CASSQDRRGYSNQPQHF	TGTGCCAGCAGCCAAGATCGAAGGGGCTATAGCAATCAGCCCCAGCATTTT
.	TRBJ2-7	TRBV7-9	many	CASSLDGAEQYF	TGTGCCAGCAGCTTAGACGGAGCCGAGCAGTACTTC